This T cell receptor (beta chain) originates from a study of T cells in narcolepsy. This clone was recorded once. The method was immunoSEQ multiplex PCR; TCRdb's version includes in-frame clones alone and lacks a portion of them. The repertoire holds 20,000 to 25,000 clones, with almost 85% as singletons. There are 16 residues in the CDR3. The V end was cut by 0 bases, the J end by 4 bases, with 14 bases between. CDR1 SGDLS and CDR2 YYNGEE come from the germline V gene. V and J are TRBV9 and TRBJ1-3, with no clear D. The TCR originated in a human donor in good health. Sequenced material: memory (CD45RA-) CD4+ T cells from blood. CDR3 region: CASSVVAGMDGNTIYF. The CDR3 coding sequence is TGTGCCAGCAGCGTAGTAGCAGGAATGGACGGAAACACCATATATTTT.